Shown below are 14 T cell receptor beta chains from a single sample sequenced in a study of post-analysis software for immune sequencing data. Study outcomes and limitations: Patients had higher frequencies than controls of roughly five TRBV segments, including TRBV5-6, TRBV5-1 and TRBV20-1.

Their specific antigens are unknown. Prepared TCR beta cDNA libraries contained unique molecular identifiers. One entry per CDR3 protein, called by TCRdb with MiXCR from the PCR reads. The table records roughly 800,000 distinct CDR3 sequences, around 27% of them present only once. Input material: blood. Source of these receptors: a girl aged 5-17 years with multiple sclerosis.

The chain links TRBV4-1 to TRBJ2-1, with TRBD2 identical over 7 bases. The CDR3 length is 17 residues. The J segment lost 0 bases and the V segment lost 6 bases, leaving 11 bases of the junction unmatched. From germline, CDR1 is MGHRA and CDR2 YSYEKL. The CDR3 nucleotides are TGCGCCAGCAGGAATCCCATCGGGGGGAGCTCCTACAATGAGCAGTTCTTC. Amino acid sequence: CASRNPIGGSSYNEQFF.

This clonotype was detected only a few times. The chain uses TRBV11-3 and TRBJ2-1; 7 bases agree with TRBD2. This CDR3 comprises 14 residues. Looked up from germline, CDR1 is SGHNT and CDR2 is YENEEA. V shed 6 bases, J shed 7 bases, and the junction held 9 bases outside the gene matches. DNA of the CDR3: TGTGCCAGCAGTTGGGGGGGGGGACCAAATGAGCAGTTCTTC. This encodes CASSWGGGPNEQFF.

This clonotype was counted a few times. J is TRBJ2-6 and V is TRBV7-9, with a possible D match to TRBD1 (6 bases). The CDR3 runs 15 residues. V was trimmed by 5 bases and J by 1 base, leaving 9 bases between them. Germline lookup yields CDR1 SEHNR and CDR2 FQNEAQ (reference sequence). The CDR3 region is CASSATGSGANVLTF. In nucleotides, the CDR3 is TGTGCCAGCAGCGCCACAGGGTCTGGGGCCAACGTCCTGACTTTC.

This sequence joins TRBV14 and TRBJ1-2; 12 bases are shared with TRBD1. Germline CDR1 SGHDN, CDR2 FVKESK. The CDR3 extends over 16 amino acids. V was pared by 3 bases and J by 4 bases, with 6 bases of the junction left unmatched. CDR3: CASSHGGTGGFYGYTF. The CDR3 nucleotides read TGTGCCAGCAGCCACGGGGGGACAGGGGGCTTCTATGGCTACACCTTC. Together with reference TRBV14 and TRBJ1-2, the CDR3 gives the full variable domain: EAGVTQFPSHSVIEKGQTVTLRCDPISGHDNLYWYRRVMGKEIKFLLHFVKESKQDESGMPNNRFLAERTGGTYSTLKVQPAELEDSGVYFCASSHGGTGGFYGYTFGSGTRLTVV.

A note on this clonotype: This may be a read error: a much more frequent sequence differs by one nucleotide. The CDR3 DNA is TGTGCCAGCAGCTTGGCCGTGCGGCTAGGCGGGTATTGCAGTGAGCAGTTCTTC. This sequence encodes CASSLAVRLGGYCSEQFF. The rearrangement joins TRBV5-5 to TRBJ2-1, with D possibly TRBD2 on 5 matching bases. Germline values: CDR1 SGHKS, CDR2 YYEKEE (reference sequence). V was cut by 0 bases and J by 9 bases, with 25 bases left in between. The CDR3 spans 18 residues.

This clonotype was picked up a small number of times. V and J are TRBV29-1 and TRBJ2-1; TRBD2 aligns across 14 bases. CDR3 length: 14 residues. CDR1 and CDR2 from the germline V gene are SQVTM and ANQGSEA. The ends lost 4 bases at V and 5 bases at J; junction bases unmatched: 1. Here the CDR3 DNA reads TGCAGCGTTGTGACTAGCGGGAGGGACAATGAGCAGTTCTTC. Amino acids: CSVVTSGRDNEQFF.

The V gene is TRBV20-1, the J gene TRBJ2-6, with D uncertain. Germline CDR1 reads DFQATT; CDR2 reads SNEGSKA (reference sequence). The CDR3 is made up of 15 amino acids. With 6 bases removed from V and 0 bases from J, the gap between germline ends came to 12 bases. The CDR3 protein is CSADDLISGANVLTF. CDR3 in DNA: TGCAGTGCCGACGATTTGATCTCTGGGGCCAACGTCCTGACTTTC.

There are a few counts of this clonotype. DNA of the CDR3: TGCAGTGCTAGACAGGGGTCCAACTCCTACAATGAGCAGTTCTTC. It yields the protein CSARQGSNSYNEQFF. The chain uses TRBV20-1 and TRBJ2-1, with TRBD1 as a possible D gene (6 bases). Looked up from germline, CDR1 is DFQATT and CDR2 is SNEGSKA (reference sequence). V was trimmed by 2 bases and J by 0 bases, leaving 11 bases between them. This CDR3 comprises 15 residues.

The genes are TRBV28 and TRBJ2-4, with 7 bases matching TRBD2. The DNA end is more similar to TRBJ2-7, so the J call may be wrong. From germline, CDR1 is MDHEN and CDR2 SYDVKM. CDR3 length: 15 residues. The CDR3, as DNA: TGTGCCAGCAGTGTAACTAGCGTAGGAAACTACGAGCAGTACTTC. Encoded protein: CASSVTSVGNYEQYF.

In this sample, this clonotype turned up a few times. The DNA for the CDR3 is TGTGCCACCAGTGATGGGGGACAGGGGGCGGAGACCCAGTACTTC. This gives the protein CATSDGGQGAETQYF. The chain combines TRBV24-1 with TRBJ2-5, with TRBD1 identical over 12 bases. Germline values: CDR1 KGHDR, CDR2 SFDVKD. The CDR3 is 15 residues long. V was pared by 3 bases and J by 5 bases, with 3 bases of the junction left unmatched.

At least ten counts were recorded for this clonotype. This chain connects TRBV7-2 to TRBJ2-6, with D hard to call. The CDR3 length is 16 residues. Trimming took 1 base from V and 3 from J, leaving 10 bases between them. Germline-derived CDR1 and CDR2 are SGHTA and FQGNSA. CDR3 protein: CASSLVWDGGANVLTF. Here the CDR3 DNA reads TGTGCCAGCAGCTTAGTGTGGGATGGTGGGGCCAACGTCCTGACTTTC. Supplemented by reference TRBV7-2 and TRBJ2-6, the full variable domain reads GAGVSQSPSNKVTEKGKDVELRCDPISGHTALYWYRQSLGQGLEFLIYFQGNSAPDKSGLPSDRFSAERTGGSVSTLTIQRTQQEDSAVYLCASSLVWDGGANVLTFGAGSRLTVL.

This clonotype was seen more than once but under ten times. V is TRBV7-2 and J is TRBJ2-5; D perhaps matches TRBD2 (6 bases). The CDR3 loop spans 13 amino acids. Looked up from germline, CDR1 is SGHTA and CDR2 is FQGNSA. Trimming pared 4 bases from V and 3 bases from J, leaving 9 bases between. The CDR3 coding sequence is TGTGCCAGCAGCTCGGACTACAAAGAGACCCAGTACTTC. Encoded protein: CASSSDYKETQYF.

This clonotype was found many times. The chain recombines TRBV3-1 with TRBJ2-7; 9 bases fit TRBD1. Losses at the gene ends were 4 bases for V and 4 bases for J; bases not matched to a gene: 8. The CDR3 has 15 amino acids. Germline V gene lookup returns CDR1 LGHDT and CDR2 YNNKEL (reference sequence). As DNA, the CDR3 is TGTGCCAGCAGCCTACCGGACAGGGGAAAATACGAGCAGTACTTC. Translating gives CASSLPDRGKYEQYF.

This clonotype was counted a few times. The chain uses TRBV20-1 and TRBJ2-5; 12 bases are shared with TRBD2. Germline V gene sequence: CDR1 DFQATT, CDR2 SNEGSKA (reference sequence). The CDR3 consists of 17 residues. The V and J ends lost 4 bases and 4 bases, in that order; junction bases with no gene match: 13. The CDR3 is CSATPEGRLAGVETQYF. The DNA for the CDR3 is TGCAGTGCTACCCCAGAGGGGAGACTAGCGGGAGTAGAGACCCAGTACTTC.